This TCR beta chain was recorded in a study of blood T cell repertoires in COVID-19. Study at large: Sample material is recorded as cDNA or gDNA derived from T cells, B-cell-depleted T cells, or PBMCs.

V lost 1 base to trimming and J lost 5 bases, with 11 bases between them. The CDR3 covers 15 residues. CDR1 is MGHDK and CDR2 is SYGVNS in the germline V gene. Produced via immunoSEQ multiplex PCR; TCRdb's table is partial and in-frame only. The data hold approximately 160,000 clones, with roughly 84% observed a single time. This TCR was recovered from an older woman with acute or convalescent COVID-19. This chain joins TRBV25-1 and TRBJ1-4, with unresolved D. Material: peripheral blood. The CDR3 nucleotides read TGTGCCAGCAGTGAATTCAAGAGCGGGAATGAAAAACTGTTTTTT. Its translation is CASSEFKSGNEKLFF. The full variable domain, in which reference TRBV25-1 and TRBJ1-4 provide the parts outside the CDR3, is EADIYQTPRYLVIGTGKKITLECSQTMGHDKMYWYQQDPGMELHLIHYSYGVNSTEKGDLSSESTVSRIRTEHFPLTLESARPSHTSQYLCASSEFKSGNEKLFFGSGTQLSVL.